Below are 14 T cell receptor beta chains sequenced from a single sample in a study of blood T cell repertoires in COVID-19. Here immunoSEQ multiplex PCR was the method, and the copy in TCRdb shows in-frame clones only, minus some. The sample lists about 200,000 clones, approximately 88% occurring once. Sequencing input: peripheral blood. The receptors shown here come from a man aged 60-69 years who had recovered from COVID-19.

The chain recombines TRBV4-1 with TRBJ1-2, with 7 nucleotides matching TRBD1. Per the germline V gene, CDR1 is MGHRA and CDR2 is YSYEKL. J was trimmed by 2 bases and V by 4 bases; bases with no gene match: 4. The CDR3 totals 14 residues. As DNA, the CDR3 is TGCGCCAGCAGCCTGGAGACAGGGAACTATGGCTACACCTTC. Its translation: CASSLETGNYGYTF.

The chain employs TRBV6-6 and TRBJ1-2, with D uncertain. The CDR3 sequence is 14 residues long. Germline values: CDR1 MNHNY, CDR2 SVGAGI (reference sequence). The germline V and J ends were trimmed by 0 bases and 8 bases, with 13 bases remaining between them. CDR3 DNA: TGTGCCAGCAGTTACTCCCCGGAGCTCGGGGGCTACACCTTC. Translated: CASSYSPELGGYTF.

V is TRBV27 and J is TRBJ1-5; TRBD1 matches at 8 bases. The germline CDR1 and CDR2 sequences are MNHEY and SMNVEV (reference sequence). The ends lost 6 bases at V and 6 bases at J; junction bases unmatched: 7. CDR3 length: 14 amino acids. The CDR3 coding sequence is TGTGCCAGCAGGCGAACAGGGGGAGGTCAGCCCCAGCATTTT. This gives the protein CASRRTGGGQPQHF.

This sequence joins TRBV19 and TRBJ1-5; 8 bases match TRBD1. Germline loops: CDR1 LNHDA, CDR2 SQIVND (reference sequence). The ends lost 4 bases at V and 0 bases at J; junction bases unmatched: 17. This CDR3 is 20 amino acids long. The DNA of the CDR3 is TGTGCCAGTAGTAGGGGGGGCAAATGGACAGGGTTTAATAGCAATCAGCCCCAGCATTTT. Translating it yields CASSRGGKWTGFNSNQPQHF. Full variable domain (outside the CDR3, taken from reference TRBV19 and TRBJ1-5): DGGITQSPKYLFRKEGQNVTLSCEQNLNHDAMYWYRQDPGQGLRLIYYSQIVNDFQKGDIAEGYSVSREKKESFPLTVTSAQKNPTAFYLCASSRGGKWTGFNSNQPQHFGDGTRLSIL.

The rearrangement uses TRBV7-9 and TRBJ2-3, with 8 bases lining up with TRBD2. Germline V gene data show CDR1 as SEHNR and CDR2 as FQNEAQ (reference sequence). The CDR3 loop spans 13 amino acids. V was pared by 3 bases and J by 4 bases, with 0 bases of the junction left unmatched. The CDR3 DNA follows: TGTGCCAGCAGCTTGGGACTAGCAGATACGCAGTATTTT. Protein sequence: CASSLGLADTQYF. The full variable domain, rest sourced from reference TRBV7-9 and TRBJ2-3, is DTGVSQNPRHKITKRGQNVTFRCDPISEHNRLYWYRQTLGQGPEFLTYFQNEAQLEKSRLLSDRFSAERPKGSFSTLEIQRTEQGDSAMYLCASSLGLADTQYFGPGTRLTVL.

The chain carries TRBV9 and TRBJ2-3, with D tentatively TRBD1 (6 bases). Germline-derived CDR1 and CDR2 are SGDLS and YYNGEE. V shed 2 bases and J shed 6 bases, with 16 bases lying between them. The CDR3 length is 15 residues. The CDR3 here is CASSVGVQGVDTQYF. The DNA for the CDR3 is TGTGCCAGCAGCGTGGGTGTACAGGGTGTCGATACGCAGTATTTT.

The rearrangement joins TRBV12-3 or TRBV12-4 to TRBJ2-1, with 7 bases aligning to TRBD2. This CDR3 is built from 13 residues. V lost 5 bases to trimming and J lost 7 bases; unmatched junction nucleotides: 5. The CDR3, as DNA: TGTGCCAGCAGTGTGGCGGGAGTGAATGAGCAGTTCTTC. It is translated as CASSVAGVNEQFF.

This sequence joins TRBV7-3 and TRBJ2-1; D is unresolved. Germline loops: CDR1 SGHTA, CDR2 FQGTGA. V was shortened by 6 bases and J by 6 bases, with 18 bases between the two germline ends. This CDR3 comprises 15 residues. CDR3 amino acids: CASSLQDLGRNEQFF. The CDR3 DNA sequence: TGTGCCAGCAGTCTTCAAGACTTAGGCCGCAATGAGCAGTTCTTC.

The V call is TRBV27, the J call TRBJ2-5, with a weak D call TRBD2 (7 bases). Germline assignment: CDR1 MNHEY and CDR2 SMNVEV (reference sequence). The CDR3 spans 15 residues. V was pared by 6 bases and J by 5 bases, with 19 bases between. CDR3 in DNA: TGTGCCAGCAGGAAACTAGGGGGGGCGATGGAGACCCAGTACTTC. Amino acids: CASRKLGGAMETQYF.

This rearrangement joins TRBV5-6 to TRBJ1-1; 7 bases map to TRBD1. J lost 3 bases, V lost 2 bases, and 4 bases had no gene match. Germline assignment: CDR1 SGHDT and CDR2 YYEEEE. The CDR3 is 14 residues long. This CDR3 reads CASSFKGADTEAFF. CDR3 DNA sequence: TGTGCCAGCAGCTTTAAGGGGGCTGACACTGAAGCTTTCTTT.

This clone was seen only once. The chain recombines TRBV9 with TRBJ2-2; D is undetermined. The germline V gene has CDR1 SGDLS and CDR2 YYNGEE. This CDR3 contains 14 residues. Trimming removed 0 bases at V and 1 base at J, with 4 bases between. CDR3 DNA sequence: TGTGCCAGCAGCGTAGCTCGGAACACCGGGGAGCTGTTTTTT. Encoded protein: CASSVARNTGELFF.

The gene calls are TRBV28 and TRBJ1-1, with D perhaps TRBD1 (5 bases). In germline, CDR1 is MDHEN, CDR2 SYDVKM. V lost 5 bases to trimming and J lost 4 bases, with 17 bases between them. This CDR3 has 15 residues. Here the CDR3 reads CASSHGGGSGTEAFF. CDR3 sequence (DNA): TGTGCCAGCAGTCATGGGGGTGGTAGCGGCACTGAAGCTTTCTTT.

This chain links TRBV9 with TRBJ2-3; 10 positions agree with TRBD2. V was pared by 9 bases and J by 0 bases, with 7 bases of the junction left unmatched. The CDR3 is 15 residues long. CDR1 SGDLS and CDR2 YYNGEE come from the germline V gene. For the CDR3, the DNA is TGTGCCACTACACCGGGACTAGCGAGCACAGATACGCAGTATTTT. Translating it yields CATTPGLASTDTQYF.

This chain links TRBV7-8 with TRBJ1-5, with D maybe TRBD1 (6 bases). Deletions cut 6 bases from V and 3 bases from J, with 15 bases between. The CDR3 loop spans 15 amino acids. The germline V gene has CDR1 SGHVS and CDR2 FQNEAQ. The DNA of the CDR3 is TGTGCCAGCAGTCCACAGACAGGCTACAATCAGCCCCAGCATTTT. It is translated as CASSPQTGYNQPQHF.